Given below is one T cell receptor (beta chain) in context. Its cognate antigen is unknown. The data are from a study of T cells after yellow fever vaccination. Study-level points and caveats: Reappearance after the booster was seen for most primary-vaccination clones, at 95% to 98% CD4 and around 88% CD8.

The study made its TCR cDNA through 5'RACE template switching. That step introduced a universal primer site along with UMIs. TCRdb recomputed calls from the 5' RACE reads with MiXCR, one row per CDR3 protein. Among about 580,000 distinct CDR3 sequences listed, roughly a sixth were seen once. V lost 1 base and J 7 bases, leaving 19 bases between the germline ends. From germline, CDR1 is SGHTA and CDR2 FQGNSA. The CDR3 is made up of 16 amino acids. The specimen was PBMCs, collected about 5 days after the first yellow fever vaccination. The chain recombines TRBV7-2 with TRBJ2-5, with D possibly called TRBD1 or TRBD2 (5 bases each). The sequence was obtained from a man aged 18 to 30 who received the YFV17D yellow fever vaccine. The DNA of the CDR3 is TGTGCCAGCAGCTTAGGGGGGAGTGGTACGGCTGGGACCCAGTACTTC. This translates into CASSLGGSGTAGTQYF.